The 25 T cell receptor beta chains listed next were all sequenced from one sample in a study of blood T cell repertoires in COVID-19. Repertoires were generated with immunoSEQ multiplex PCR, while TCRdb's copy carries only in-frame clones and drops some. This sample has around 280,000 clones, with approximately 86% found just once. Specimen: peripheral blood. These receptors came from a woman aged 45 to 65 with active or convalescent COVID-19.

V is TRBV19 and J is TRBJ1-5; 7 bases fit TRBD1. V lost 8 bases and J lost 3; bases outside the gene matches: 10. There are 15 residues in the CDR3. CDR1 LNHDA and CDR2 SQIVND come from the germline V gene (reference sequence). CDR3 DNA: TGTGCCAGTCGGGGGTTGGACAGGCACAATCAGCCCCAGCATTTT. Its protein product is CASRGLDRHNQPQHF.

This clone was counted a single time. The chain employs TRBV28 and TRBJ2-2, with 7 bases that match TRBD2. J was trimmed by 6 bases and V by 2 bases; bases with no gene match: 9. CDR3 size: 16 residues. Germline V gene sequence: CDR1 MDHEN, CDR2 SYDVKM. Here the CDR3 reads CASSLRAGVGPGELFF. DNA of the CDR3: TGTGCCAGCAGTTTAAGGGCGGGAGTGGGGCCCGGGGAGCTGTTTTTT.

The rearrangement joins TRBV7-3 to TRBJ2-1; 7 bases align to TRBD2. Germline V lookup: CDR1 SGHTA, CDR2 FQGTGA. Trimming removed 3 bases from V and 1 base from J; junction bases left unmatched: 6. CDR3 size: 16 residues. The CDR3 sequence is CASSLGGSGSYNEQFF. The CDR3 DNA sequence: TGTGCCAGCAGCTTGGGCGGGAGTGGTTCCTACAATGAGCAGTTCTTC.

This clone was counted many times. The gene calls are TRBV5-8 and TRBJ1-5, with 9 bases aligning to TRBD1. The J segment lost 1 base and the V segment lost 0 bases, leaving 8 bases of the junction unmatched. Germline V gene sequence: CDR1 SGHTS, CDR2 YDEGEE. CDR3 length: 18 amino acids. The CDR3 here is CASSLEGTGTFSNQPQHF. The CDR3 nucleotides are TGTGCCAGCAGCTTGGAAGGGACAGGGACGTTCAGCAATCAGCCCCAGCATTTT.

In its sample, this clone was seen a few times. The CDR3 region is CASSFMRTGEAFF. CDR3 coding DNA: TGTGCCAGCAGCTTTATGCGTACAGGGGAAGCTTTCTTT. The chain couples TRBV11-2 to TRBJ1-1, with D possibly being TRBD1 (6 bases). Germline V CDR1 and CDR2: SGHAT, FQNNGV. V was shortened by 3 bases and J by 8 bases, with 13 bases between the two germline ends. CDR3 length equals 13 residues.

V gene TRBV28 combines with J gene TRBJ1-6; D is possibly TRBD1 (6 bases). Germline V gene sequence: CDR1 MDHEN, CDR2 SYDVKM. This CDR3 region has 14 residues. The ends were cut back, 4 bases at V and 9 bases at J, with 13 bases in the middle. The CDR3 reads CASSSMTGGSPLHF. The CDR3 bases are TGTGCCAGCAGTTCGATGACAGGCGGTTCACCCCTCCACTTT.

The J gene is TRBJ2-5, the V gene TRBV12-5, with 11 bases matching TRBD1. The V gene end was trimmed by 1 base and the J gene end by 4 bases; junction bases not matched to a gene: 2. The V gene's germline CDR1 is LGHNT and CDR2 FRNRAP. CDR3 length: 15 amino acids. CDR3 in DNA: TGTGCTAGTGGTTTGGGGACAGGGGGCCGAGAGACCCAGTACTTC. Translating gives CASGLGTGGRETQYF.

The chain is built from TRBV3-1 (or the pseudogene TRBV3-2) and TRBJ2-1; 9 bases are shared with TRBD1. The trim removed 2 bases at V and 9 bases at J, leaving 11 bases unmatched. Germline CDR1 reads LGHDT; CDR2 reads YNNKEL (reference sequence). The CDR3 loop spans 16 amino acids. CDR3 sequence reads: CASSQSADRGGVEQFF. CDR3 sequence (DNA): TGTGCCAGCAGCCAATCTGCGGACAGGGGAGGGGTTGAGCAGTTCTTC.

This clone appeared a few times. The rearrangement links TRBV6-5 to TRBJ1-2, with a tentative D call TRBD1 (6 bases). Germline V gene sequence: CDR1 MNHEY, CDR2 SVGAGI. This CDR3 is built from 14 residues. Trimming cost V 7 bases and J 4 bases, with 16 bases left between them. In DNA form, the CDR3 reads TGTGCCAGCATGTTGGGGGCGAGGGTCTATGGCTACACCTTC. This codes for CASMLGARVYGYTF.

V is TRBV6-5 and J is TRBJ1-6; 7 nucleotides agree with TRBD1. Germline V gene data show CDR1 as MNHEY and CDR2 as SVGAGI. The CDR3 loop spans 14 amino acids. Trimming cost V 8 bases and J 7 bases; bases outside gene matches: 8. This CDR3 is CASALDRVNSPLHF. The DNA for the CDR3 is TGTGCCAGCGCCCTTGACAGGGTGAATTCACCCCTCCACTTT.

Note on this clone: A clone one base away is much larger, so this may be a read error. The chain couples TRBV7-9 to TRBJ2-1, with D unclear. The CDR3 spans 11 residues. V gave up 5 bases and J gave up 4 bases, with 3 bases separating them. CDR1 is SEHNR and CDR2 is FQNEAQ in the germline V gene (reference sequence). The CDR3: CASSPYNEQFF. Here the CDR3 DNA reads TGTGCCAGCAGCCCTTACAATGAGCAGTTCTTC.

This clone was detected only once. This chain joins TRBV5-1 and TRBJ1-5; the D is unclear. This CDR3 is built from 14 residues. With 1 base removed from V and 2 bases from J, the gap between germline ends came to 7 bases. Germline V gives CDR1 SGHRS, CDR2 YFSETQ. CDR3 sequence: CASSLRGGNQPQHF. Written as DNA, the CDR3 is TGCGCCAGCAGCTTGCGGGGTGGCAATCAGCCCCAGCATTTT.

This chain's CDR3 is CASSPQNTQYF. The DNA of the CDR3 is TGTGCCAGCAGCCCCCAAAATACGCAGTATTTT. The rearrangement uses TRBV7-9 and TRBJ2-3; D gene ambiguous. Germline-derived CDR1 and CDR2 are SEHNR and FQNEAQ (reference sequence). V was pared by 5 bases and J by 7 bases, with 7 bases between. CDR3 length equals 11 residues.

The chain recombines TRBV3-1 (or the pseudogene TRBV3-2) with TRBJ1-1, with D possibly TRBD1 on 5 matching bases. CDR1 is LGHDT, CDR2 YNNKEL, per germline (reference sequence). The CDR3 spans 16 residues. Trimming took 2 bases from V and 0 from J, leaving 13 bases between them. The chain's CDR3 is CASSQWGGAMNTEAFF. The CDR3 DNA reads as TGTGCCAGCAGCCAATGGGGAGGGGCCATGAACACTGAAGCTTTCTTT.

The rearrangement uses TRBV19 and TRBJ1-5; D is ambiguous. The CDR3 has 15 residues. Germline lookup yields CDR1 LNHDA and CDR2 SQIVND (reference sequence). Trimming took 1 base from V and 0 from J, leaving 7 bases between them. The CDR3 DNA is TGTGCCAGTAGTATAGGTGACATTAGCAATCAGCCCCAGCATTTT. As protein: CASSIGDISNQPQHF.

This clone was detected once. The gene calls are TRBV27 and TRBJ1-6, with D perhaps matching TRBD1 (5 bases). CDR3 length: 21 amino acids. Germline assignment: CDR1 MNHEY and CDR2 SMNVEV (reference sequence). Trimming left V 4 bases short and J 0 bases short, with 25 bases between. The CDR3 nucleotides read TGTGCCAGCAGTTCCCCACAACAATTTACGACAGACAGCTCCTATAATTCACCCCTCCACTTT. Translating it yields CASSSPQQFTTDSSYNSPLHF.

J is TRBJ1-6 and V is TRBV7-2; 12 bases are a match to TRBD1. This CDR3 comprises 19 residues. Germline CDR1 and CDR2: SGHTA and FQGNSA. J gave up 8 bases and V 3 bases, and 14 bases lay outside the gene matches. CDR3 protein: CASSFVIGAGQGADSPLHF. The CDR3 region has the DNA TGTGCCAGCAGCTTTGTGATAGGTGCGGGACAGGGGGCGGATTCACCCCTCCACTTT.

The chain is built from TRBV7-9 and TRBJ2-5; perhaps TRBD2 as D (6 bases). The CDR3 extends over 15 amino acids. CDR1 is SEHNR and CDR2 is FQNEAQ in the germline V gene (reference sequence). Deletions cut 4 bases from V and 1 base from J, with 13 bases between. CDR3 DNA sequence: TGTGCCAGCAGCTGGGTGGGCGGGACCCAAGAGACCCAGTACTTC. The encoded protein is CASSWVGGTQETQYF.

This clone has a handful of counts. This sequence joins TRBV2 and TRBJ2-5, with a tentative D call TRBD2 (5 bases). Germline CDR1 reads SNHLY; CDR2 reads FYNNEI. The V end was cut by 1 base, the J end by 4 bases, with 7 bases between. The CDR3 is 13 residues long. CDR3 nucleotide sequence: TGTGCCAGCAGTGAAGTAGAGGGAGAGACCCAGTACTTC. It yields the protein CASSEVEGETQYF.

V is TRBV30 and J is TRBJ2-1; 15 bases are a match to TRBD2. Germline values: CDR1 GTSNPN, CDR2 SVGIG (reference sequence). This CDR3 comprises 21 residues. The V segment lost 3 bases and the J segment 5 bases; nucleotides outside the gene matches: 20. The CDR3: CAWSETGTSGRTIRTHNEQFF. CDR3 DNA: TGTGCCTGGAGCGAGACCGGGACTAGCGGGAGGACAATTCGGACCCACAATGAGCAGTTCTTC.

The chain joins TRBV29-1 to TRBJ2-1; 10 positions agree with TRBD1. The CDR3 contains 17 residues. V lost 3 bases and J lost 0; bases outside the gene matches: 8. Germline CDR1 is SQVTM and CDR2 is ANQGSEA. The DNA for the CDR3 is TGCAGCGTTGAGGTGGACAGGGGGAGGGCCTCCTACAATGAGCAGTTCTTC. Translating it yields CSVEVDRGRASYNEQFF.

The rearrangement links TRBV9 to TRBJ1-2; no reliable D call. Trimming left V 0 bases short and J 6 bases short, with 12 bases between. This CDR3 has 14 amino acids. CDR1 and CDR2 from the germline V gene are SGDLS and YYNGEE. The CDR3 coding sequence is TGTGCCAGCAGCGTAGTAGGGCTCGGGGATGGCTACACCTTC. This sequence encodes CASSVVGLGDGYTF.

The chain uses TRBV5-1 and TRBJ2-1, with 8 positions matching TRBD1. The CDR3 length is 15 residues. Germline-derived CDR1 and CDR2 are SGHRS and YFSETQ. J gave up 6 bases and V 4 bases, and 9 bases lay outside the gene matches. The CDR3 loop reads CASSLGQGGGNEQFF. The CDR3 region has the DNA TGCGCCAGCAGCCTTGGACAGGGTGGGGGCAATGAGCAGTTCTTC.

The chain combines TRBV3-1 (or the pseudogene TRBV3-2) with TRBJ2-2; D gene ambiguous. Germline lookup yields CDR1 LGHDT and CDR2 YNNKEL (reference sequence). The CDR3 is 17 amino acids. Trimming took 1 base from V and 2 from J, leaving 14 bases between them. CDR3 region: CASSQVGSPTNTGELFF. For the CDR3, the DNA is TGTGCCAGCAGCCAAGTAGGTAGCCCTACAAACACCGGGGAGCTGTTTTTT.

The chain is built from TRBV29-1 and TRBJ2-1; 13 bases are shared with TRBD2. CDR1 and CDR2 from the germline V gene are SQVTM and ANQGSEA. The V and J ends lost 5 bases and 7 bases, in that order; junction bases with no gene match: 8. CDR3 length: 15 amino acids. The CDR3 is CSVSGLAGVGNEQFF. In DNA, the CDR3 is TGCAGCGTTTCCGGACTAGCGGGAGTTGGGAATGAGCAGTTCTTC.